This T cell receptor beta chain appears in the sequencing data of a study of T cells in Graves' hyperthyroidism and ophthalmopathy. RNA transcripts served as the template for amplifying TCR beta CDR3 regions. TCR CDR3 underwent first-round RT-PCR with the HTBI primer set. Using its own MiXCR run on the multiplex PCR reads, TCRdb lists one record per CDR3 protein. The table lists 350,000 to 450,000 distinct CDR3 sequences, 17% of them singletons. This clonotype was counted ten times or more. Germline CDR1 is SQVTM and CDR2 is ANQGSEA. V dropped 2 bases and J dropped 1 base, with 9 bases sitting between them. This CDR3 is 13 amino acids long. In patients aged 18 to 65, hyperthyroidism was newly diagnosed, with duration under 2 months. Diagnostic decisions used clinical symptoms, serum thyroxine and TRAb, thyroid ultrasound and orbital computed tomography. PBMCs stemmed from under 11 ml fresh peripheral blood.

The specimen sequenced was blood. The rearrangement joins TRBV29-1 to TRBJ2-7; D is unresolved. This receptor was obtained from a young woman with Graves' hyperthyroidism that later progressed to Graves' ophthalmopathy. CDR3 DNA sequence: TGCAGCGTTGAAATCGCAGAGTCCTACGAGCAGTACTTC. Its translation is CSVEIAESYEQYF.